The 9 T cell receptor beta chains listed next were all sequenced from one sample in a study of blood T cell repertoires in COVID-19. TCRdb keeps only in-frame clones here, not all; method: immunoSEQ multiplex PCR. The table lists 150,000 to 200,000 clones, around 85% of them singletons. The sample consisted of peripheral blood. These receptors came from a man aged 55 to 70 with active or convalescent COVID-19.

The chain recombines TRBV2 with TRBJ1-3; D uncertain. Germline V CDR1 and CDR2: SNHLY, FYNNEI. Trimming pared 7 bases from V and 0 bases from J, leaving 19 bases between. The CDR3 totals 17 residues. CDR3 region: CASTLKTDGSSGNTIYF. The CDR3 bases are TGTGCCAGCACCTTAAAGACGGACGGGAGCTCTGGAAACACCATATATTTT.

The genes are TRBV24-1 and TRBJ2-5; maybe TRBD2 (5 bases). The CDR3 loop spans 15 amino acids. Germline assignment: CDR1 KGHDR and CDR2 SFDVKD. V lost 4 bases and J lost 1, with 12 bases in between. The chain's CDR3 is CATSDPRGPQETQYF. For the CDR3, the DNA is TGTGCCACCAGTGACCCGAGAGGGCCCCAAGAGACCCAGTACTTC.

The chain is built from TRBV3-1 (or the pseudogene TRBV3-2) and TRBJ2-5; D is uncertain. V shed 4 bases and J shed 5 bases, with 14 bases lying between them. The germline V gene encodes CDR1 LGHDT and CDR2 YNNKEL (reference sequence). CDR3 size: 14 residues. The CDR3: CASSLTGLWETQYF. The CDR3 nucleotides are TGTGCCAGCAGCCTCACGGGTTTGTGGGAGACCCAGTACTTC.

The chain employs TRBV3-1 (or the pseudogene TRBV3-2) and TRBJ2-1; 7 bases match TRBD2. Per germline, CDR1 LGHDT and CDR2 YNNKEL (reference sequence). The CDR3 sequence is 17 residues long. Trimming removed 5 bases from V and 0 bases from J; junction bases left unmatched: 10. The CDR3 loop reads CASSDRKLALSYNEQFF. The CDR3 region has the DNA TGTGCCAGCAGCGATCGCAAACTAGCGCTCTCCTACAATGAGCAGTTCTTC.

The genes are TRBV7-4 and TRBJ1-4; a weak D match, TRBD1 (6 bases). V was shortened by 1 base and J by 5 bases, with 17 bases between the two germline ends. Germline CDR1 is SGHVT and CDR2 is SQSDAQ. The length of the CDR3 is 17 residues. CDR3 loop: CASSLEAGATDNEKLFF. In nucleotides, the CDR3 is TGTGCCAGCAGCTTAGAGGCGGGGGCGACAGACAATGAAAAACTGTTTTTT.

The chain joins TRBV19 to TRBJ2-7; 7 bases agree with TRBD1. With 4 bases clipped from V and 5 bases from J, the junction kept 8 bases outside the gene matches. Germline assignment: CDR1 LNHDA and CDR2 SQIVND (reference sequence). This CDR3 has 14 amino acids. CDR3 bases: TGTGCCAGTAGTAGACAGGGTTTCGGAGACGAGCAGTACTTC. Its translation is CASSRQGFGDEQYF.

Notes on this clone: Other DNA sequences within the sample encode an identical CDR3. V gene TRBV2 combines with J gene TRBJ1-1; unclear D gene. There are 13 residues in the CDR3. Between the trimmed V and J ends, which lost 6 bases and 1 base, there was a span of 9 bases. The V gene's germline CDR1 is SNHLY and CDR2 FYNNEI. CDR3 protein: CASRRDTNTEAFF. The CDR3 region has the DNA TGTGCCAGCAGAAGAGACACGAACACTGAAGCTTTCTTT. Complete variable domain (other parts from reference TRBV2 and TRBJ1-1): EPEVTQTPSHQVTQMGQEVILRCVPISNHLYFYWYRQILGQKVEFLVSFYNNEISEKSEIFDDQFSVERPDGSNFTLKIRSTKLEDSAMYFCASRRDTNTEAFFGQGTRLTVV.

In DNA form, the CDR3 reads TGTGCCAGCAGTGAGGAGGAGGGTCAGCCCCAGCATTTT. Its protein is CASSEEEGQPQHF. The V and J genes are TRBV6-4 and TRBJ1-5; D unresolved. V lost 3 bases and J lost 6, with 9 bases in between. The CDR3 sequence is 13 residues long. The germline gives CDR1 MRHNA, CDR2 SNTAGT.

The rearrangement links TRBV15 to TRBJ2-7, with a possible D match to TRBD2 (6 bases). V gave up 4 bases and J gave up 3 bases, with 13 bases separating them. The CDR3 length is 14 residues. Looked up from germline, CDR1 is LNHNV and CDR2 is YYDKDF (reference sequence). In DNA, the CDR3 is TGTGCCACCAGCATGGGCGGGGCGAGCTACGAGCAGTACTTC. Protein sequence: CATSMGGASYEQYF. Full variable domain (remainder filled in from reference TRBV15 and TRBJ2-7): DAMVIQNPRYQVTQFGKPVTLSCSQTLNHNVMYWYQQKSSQAPKLLFHYYDKDFNNEADTPDNFQSRRPNTSFCFLDIRSPGLGDTAMYLCATSMGGASYEQYFGPGTRLTVT.